These 21 T cell receptor beta chains originate from one sample sequenced in a study of TIL therapy for anti-PD-1-resistant metastatic lung cancer. As to time point: pre-treatment sample, taken before nivolumab and TIL therapy. This was the immunoSEQ v3 assay. Sequencing was performed with immunoSEQ multiplex PCR; in TCRdb, only in-frame clones are kept and a portion is missing. The table has tens of thousands of clones, around 86% seen once; the top ten hold just over 2.5%. The source was blood, collected at baseline. The source of these receptors is a person between 30 and 79 years old with non-small cell lung cancer.

The V and J genes are TRBV2 and TRBJ2-1; 10 bases align to TRBD2. CDR3 size: 15 residues. Germline V gene lookup returns CDR1 SNHLY and CDR2 FYNNEI. V shed 3 bases and J 7 bases; nucleotides not matched to a gene: 6. CDR3 in DNA: TGTGCCAGCAGTGAGCTAGCGGGAGCTAGAAATGAGCAGTTCTTC. This codes for CASSELAGARNEQFF.

The V call is TRBV28, the J call TRBJ2-7, with 7 nucleotides matching TRBD1. CDR1 and CDR2 (germline): MDHEN, SYDVKM. CDR3 size: 20 residues. V was clipped by 3 bases and J by 3 bases; unmatched bases: 23. The CDR3 spells CASSFSHWAPTNRGHYEQYF. CDR3 coding DNA: TGTGCCAGCAGTTTTTCCCATTGGGCCCCTACGAACAGGGGACACTACGAGCAGTACTTC.

This sequence joins TRBV27 and TRBJ1-2; 10 nucleotides line up with TRBD1. CDR3 size: 15 residues. The trim removed 3 bases at V and 7 bases at J, leaving 8 bases unmatched. Germline V gene lookup returns CDR1 MNHEY and CDR2 SMNVEV (reference sequence). CDR3 in DNA: TGTGCCAGCAGTTTCTCTCCCGGGACAGGGGCTGGCTACACCTTC. This sequence encodes CASSFSPGTGAGYTF.

This clone was found a few times. The rearrangement links TRBV4-1 to TRBJ1-2; the match to TRBD1 covers 7 bases. Germline values: CDR1 MGHRA, CDR2 YSYEKL. The V gene end was trimmed by 0 bases and the J gene end by 9 bases; junction bases not matched to a gene: 4. CDR3 length: 13 residues. The chain's CDR3 is CASSQDATGSYTF. In DNA, the CDR3 is TGCGCCAGCAGCCAAGATGCGACAGGGAGCTACACCTTC.

The genes are TRBV19 and TRBJ2-3; D may be TRBD1 or TRBD2 (6 bases each). The CDR3 has 15 residues. Germline-derived CDR1 and CDR2 are LNHDA and SQIVND (reference sequence). Trimming cost V 4 bases and J 1 base, with 12 bases left between them. CDR3 protein: CASSTWGAGTDTQYF. The CDR3 bases are TGTGCCAGTAGTACTTGGGGGGCGGGCACAGATACGCAGTATTTT.

The chain is built from TRBV15 and TRBJ2-7; 7 bases fit TRBD1. Trimming at V came to 5 bases and at J to 1 base, leaving 5 bases not matched to a gene. This CDR3 region has 14 residues. The V gene's germline CDR1 is LNHNV and CDR2 YYDKDF (reference sequence). The CDR3 loop is CATSQDRSSYEQYF. CDR3 coding DNA: TGTGCCACCAGCCAGGACAGGTCTTCCTACGAGCAGTACTTC.

This clone appeared once. CDR3 sequence (DNA): TGTGCCAGCAGCCAAAAAACTAGTGCTAATGAGCAGTTCTTC. Protein sequence: CASSQKTSANEQFF. The chain carries TRBV3-1 (or the pseudogene TRBV3-2) and TRBJ2-1; perhaps TRBD2 as D (5 bases). CDR1 and CDR2 (germline): LGHDT, YNNKEL (reference sequence). There are 14 residues in the CDR3. The ends were cut back, 2 bases at V and 7 bases at J, with 12 bases in the middle.

This rearrangement joins TRBV7-9 to TRBJ2-1; D ambiguous. The CDR3 is 15 residues long. Germline assignment: CDR1 SEHNR and CDR2 FQNEAQ (reference sequence). V was clipped by 4 bases and J by 9 bases, with 19 bases between them. CDR3 residues: CASSSRASSFGEQFF. The CDR3, as DNA: TGTGCCAGCAGCTCTAGGGCTAGTAGCTTCGGTGAGCAGTTCTTC.

The chain employs TRBV3-1 (or the pseudogene TRBV3-2) and TRBJ2-7; D perhaps matches TRBD1 (5 bases). Trimming cost V 3 bases and J 6 bases, with 6 bases left between them. CDR3 length equals 11 residues. Germline V lookup: CDR1 LGHDT, CDR2 YNNKEL (reference sequence). Written as DNA, the CDR3 is TGTGCCAGCAGCCATGACAGCGAGCAGTACTTC. Encoded protein: CASSHDSEQYF.

The V call is TRBV3-1 (or the pseudogene TRBV3-2), the J call TRBJ2-7, with 8 bases aligning to TRBD1. CDR3 size: 13 residues. V shed 4 bases, J shed 6 bases, and the junction held 5 bases outside the gene matches. CDR1 LGHDT and CDR2 YNNKEL come from the germline V gene (reference sequence). This CDR3 is CASSPQGAREQYF. The DNA for the CDR3 is TGTGCCAGCAGCCCCCAGGGGGCGCGCGAGCAGTACTTC.

The chain couples TRBV2 to TRBJ1-1, with 7 bases fitting TRBD1. V was pared by 7 bases and J by 5 bases, with 10 bases of the junction left unmatched. Germline lookup yields CDR1 SNHLY and CDR2 FYNNEI. The CDR3 loop spans 14 amino acids. CDR3: CASTNNRGGTEAFF. The CDR3 DNA follows: TGTGCCAGCACTAATAACAGGGGAGGGACTGAAGCTTTCTTT. Complete variable domain (other parts from reference TRBV2 and TRBJ1-1): EPEVTQTPSHQVTQMGQEVILRCVPISNHLYFYWYRQILGQKVEFLVSFYNNEISEKSEIFDDQFSVERPDGSNFTLKIRSTKLEDSAMYFCASTNNRGGTEAFFGQGTRLTVV.

V usage is TRBV7-7 and J usage is TRBJ1-5, with D hard to call. Per germline, CDR1 SSHAT and CDR2 FNYEAQ (reference sequence). V shed 6 bases and J shed 0 bases, with 21 bases lying between them. There are 18 residues in the CDR3. CDR3 sequence: CASSLDGRPRYSNQPQHF. In DNA form, the CDR3 reads TGTGCCAGCAGTTTGGACGGCCGTCCGAGGTATAGCAATCAGCCCCAGCATTTT.

V gene TRBV19 combines with J gene TRBJ1-5; the D gene is possibly TRBD1 (5 bases). The CDR3 loop spans 15 amino acids. Germline V gives CDR1 LNHDA, CDR2 SQIVND (reference sequence). V was pared by 5 bases and J by 6 bases, with 17 bases between. CDR3 DNA sequence: TGTGCCAGTAGTCCCGCGGGAGGGGTGGTTCAGCCCCAGCATTTT. This encodes CASSPAGGVVQPQHF. Based on the CDR3 plus reference TRBV19 and TRBJ1-5, the full variable domain is DGGITQSPKYLFRKEGQNVTLSCEQNLNHDAMYWYRQDPGQGLRLIYYSQIVNDFQKGDIAEGYSVSREKKESFPLTVTSAQKNPTAFYLCASSPAGGVVQPQHFGDGTRLSIL.

This sequence joins TRBV5-1 and TRBJ1-5; the match to TRBD1 covers 7 bases. The V gene's germline CDR1 is SGHRS and CDR2 YFSETQ. V was pared by 0 bases and J by 9 bases, with 9 bases of the junction left unmatched. The CDR3 has 15 amino acids. The DNA for the CDR3 is TGCGCCAGCAGCTTGGATGGGCAGGGGGGAAGGCCCCAGCATTTT. Encoded protein: CASSLDGQGGRPQHF.

This clone was observed a few times. The V call is TRBV6-5, the J call TRBJ1-5; D is undetermined. The V end lost 8 bases, the J end lost 1 base, and 12 bases lay between the germline ends. The germline CDR1 and CDR2 sequences are MNHEY and SVGAGI. The CDR3 is 14 amino acids. The CDR3 protein is CASWGRGSNQPQHF. CDR3 DNA sequence: TGTGCCAGCTGGGGTCGGGGAAGCAATCAGCCCCAGCATTTT.

The chain employs TRBV29-1 and TRBJ2-7; maybe TRBD1 (7 bases). Trimming removed 5 bases from V and 5 bases from J, with 16 bases in between. This CDR3 region has 13 residues. The germline V gene encodes CDR1 SQVTM and CDR2 ANQGSEA. The CDR3 here is CSVTPTGRNEQYF. The CDR3 DNA reads TGCAGCGTTACACCGACAGGGAGGAACGAGCAGTACTTC.

The rearrangement joins TRBV5-6 to TRBJ2-3; D tentatively reads TRBD1 or TRBD2 (5 bases each). The V gene lost 6 bases and the J gene lost 0 bases, with 11 bases spanning the gap. The germline CDR1 and CDR2 sequences are SGHDT and YYEEEE. The CDR3 length is 14 residues. The CDR3 coding sequence is TGTGCCAGCATTGGGGGACCGAGCACAGATACGCAGTATTTT. Residues: CASIGGPSTDTQYF.

This clone appeared a few times. The rearrangement links TRBV2 to TRBJ2-7, with 9 positions matching TRBD1. Germline V gene lookup returns CDR1 SNHLY and CDR2 FYNNEI. V lost 6 bases, J lost 7 bases, and 7 bases stayed unmatched. The CDR3 is made up of 13 amino acids. DNA for the CDR3: TGTGCCAGCAGCGGACAGGGGCCGGGGGAGCAGTACTTC. It yields the protein CASSGQGPGEQYF. The variable domain in full, with the rest retrieved from reference TRBV2 and TRBJ2-7, is EPEVTQTPSHQVTQMGQEVILRCVPISNHLYFYWYRQILGQKVEFLVSFYNNEISEKSEIFDDQFSVERPDGSNFTLKIRSTKLEDSAMYFCASSGQGPGEQYFGPGTRLTVT.

The rearrangement links TRBV14 to TRBJ1-2, with 9 bases fitting TRBD1. V was clipped by 5 bases and J by 7 bases; unmatched bases: 2. This CDR3 spans 12 amino acids. Germline-derived CDR1 and CDR2 are SGHDN and FVKESK. CDR3: CASSWTGVGYTF. The DNA for the CDR3 is TGTGCCAGCAGCTGGACAGGGGTTGGCTACACCTTC.

The chain uses TRBV19 and TRBJ2-1; the D is unclear. Trimming stripped 4 bases from V and 7 bases from J, with 14 bases between. This CDR3 spans 14 amino acids. Germline values: CDR1 LNHDA, CDR2 SQIVND (reference sequence). In nucleotides, the CDR3 is TGTGCCAGTAGTAGGACCCAGAGCCCAAATGAGCAGTTCTTC. This translates into CASSRTQSPNEQFF.

The chain joins TRBV30 to TRBJ1-1, with D maybe TRBD1 (5 bases). The V gene lost 6 bases and the J gene lost 4 bases, with 6 bases spanning the gap. CDR1 GTSNPN and CDR2 SVGIG come from the germline V gene (reference sequence). The CDR3 is 10 residues long. CDR3 region: CACGGTEAFF. The CDR3 nucleotides read TGTGCCTGTGGGGGCACTGAAGCTTTCTTT.